This T cell receptor beta chain was recorded in a study of blood T cell repertoires in COVID-19. Background on the study: Researchers got acute and convalescent COVID-19 samples from the United States, Italy and Spain. Sample material is recorded as cDNA or gDNA derived from T cells, B-cell-depleted T cells, or PBMCs.

In the study's own analysis: For nucleated cells, counts were estimated from reference gene primer amplification. Sequencing used immunoSEQ multiplex PCR; TCRdb keeps in-frame clones, though not all of them. V and J calls and clone size are as listed in that table; D and trimming were resolved from the DNA. The sample yields 250,000 or so clones, roughly 86% seen once. The CDR3 covers 14 residues. J was trimmed by 3 bases and V by 1 base; bases with no gene match: 1. The germline gives CDR1 LGHDT, CDR2 YNNKEL (reference sequence). Sequencing input: peripheral blood. This rearrangement joins TRBV3-1 (or the pseudogene TRBV3-2) to TRBJ2-3; TRBD2 matches at 7 bases. The TCR comes from a man in his forties with active or convalescent COVID-19. The CDR3, as DNA: TGTGCCAGCAGCCAAGCTAGCGGTACAGATACGCAGTATTTT. Amino acids: CASSQASGTDTQYF.